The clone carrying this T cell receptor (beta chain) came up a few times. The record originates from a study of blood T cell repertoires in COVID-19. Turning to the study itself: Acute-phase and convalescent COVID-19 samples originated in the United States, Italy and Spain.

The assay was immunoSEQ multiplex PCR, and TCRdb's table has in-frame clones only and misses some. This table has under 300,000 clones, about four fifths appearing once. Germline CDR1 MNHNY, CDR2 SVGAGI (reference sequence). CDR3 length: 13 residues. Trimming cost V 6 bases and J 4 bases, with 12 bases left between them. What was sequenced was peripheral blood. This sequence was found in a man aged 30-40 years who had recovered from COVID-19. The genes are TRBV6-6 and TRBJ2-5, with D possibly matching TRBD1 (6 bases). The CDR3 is CASRPTGRETQYF. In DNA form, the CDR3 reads TGTGCCAGCAGACCCACAGGGCGAGAGACCCAGTACTTC.